A selection of T cell receptor beta chains follows, all from one sample in a study of blood T cell repertoires in COVID-19. Assay used: immunoSEQ multiplex PCR; TCRdb lists only in-frame clones, some missing. This table has about 360,000 clones, about 86% appearing once. The sequencing input was peripheral blood. The source of these receptors is a man aged 30 to 39 with active or convalescent COVID-19. CDR3s include the opening cysteine and the closing phenylalanine or tryptophan. D genes are given only for firm matches. Clone size, where shown, is once, few, many, or a class for clones that have expanded.

cdr3_nt: TGCGCCAGCAGCTTCGCGGGATTTCAAGAGACCCAGTACTTC; cdr3_aa: CASSFAGFQETQYF; j_call: TRBJ2-5; d_call: .; clone_size: .; v_call: TRBV5-1
cdr3_nt: TGTGCCATACGACAGGGGCCTATGAACACTGAAGCTTTCTTT; cdr3_aa: CAIRQGPMNTEAFF; j_call: TRBJ1-1; d_call: TRBD1; clone_size: .; v_call: TRBV10-3
cdr3_nt: TGTGCCAGTACTAGCGGCAGGGGCGAGACTGAAGCTTTCTTT; cdr3_aa: CASTSGRGETEAFF; j_call: TRBJ1-1; d_call: .; clone_size: few; v_call: TRBV19
cdr3_nt: TGTGCCAGGAGACAGTTCAATGAAAAACTGTTTTTT; cdr3_aa: CARRQFNEKLFF; j_call: TRBJ1-4; d_call: .; clone_size: once; v_call: TRBV2
cdr3_nt: TGTGCCAGCAGCTGGGACAGGACAGGCCGCCCTGAAGCTTTCTTT; cdr3_aa: CASSWDRTGRPEAFF; j_call: TRBJ1-1; d_call: TRBD1; clone_size: few; v_call: TRBV7-2
cdr3_nt: TGTGCCAGCAGCTTGCGGGCTAGCGGAGGTGAAACCGGGGAGCTGTTTTTT; cdr3_aa: CASSLRASGGETGELFF; j_call: TRBJ2-2; d_call: TRBD2; clone_size: .; v_call: TRBV5-4
cdr3_nt: TGTGCCAGCAGGAGCGGGAGCGCTACCTACGAGCAGTACTTC; cdr3_aa: CASRSGSATYEQYF; j_call: TRBJ2-7; d_call: TRBD2; clone_size: .; v_call: TRBV28
cdr3_nt: TGTGCCAGCAGTCCTCCGGGACAGGGAATTTCTGAAGCTTTCTTT; cdr3_aa: CASSPPGQGISEAFF; j_call: TRBJ1-1; d_call: TRBD1; clone_size: .; v_call: TRBV6-5
cdr3_nt: TGTGCCAGCAGCTTAGCGGCCAGGGATGGCTACACCTTC; cdr3_aa: CASSLAARDGYTF; j_call: TRBJ1-2; d_call: .; clone_size: .; v_call: TRBV7-2
cdr3_nt: TGCGCCAGCAGCCAAGGCCCCCCAGGCAGGGATGGCTACACCTTC; cdr3_aa: CASSQGPPGRDGYTF; j_call: TRBJ1-2; d_call: .; clone_size: .; v_call: TRBV4-1
cdr3_nt: TGTGCCAGCAGCCGCGGAAGGCTAGTAATGAGAGAGACCCAGTACTTC; cdr3_aa: CASSRGRLVMRETQYF; j_call: TRBJ2-5; d_call: .; clone_size: once; v_call: TRBV6-2/TRBV6-3
cdr3_nt: TGTGCCATCAGTGAGTTCTCGGGGGGGGTCCACGAGCAGTACTTC; cdr3_aa: CAISEFSGGVHEQYF; j_call: TRBJ2-7; d_call: TRBD2; clone_size: .; v_call: TRBV10-3
cdr3_nt: TGTGCCAGCTTAGGGGGGGTCGGTGAAGCTTTCTTT; cdr3_aa: CASLGGVGEAFF; j_call: TRBJ1-1; d_call: .; clone_size: many; v_call: TRBV2
cdr3_nt: TGTGCCAGCAGTTACTCGAGGACTAGCGGGTCCTACGAGCAGTACTTC; cdr3_aa: CASSYSRTSGSYEQYF; j_call: TRBJ2-7; d_call: TRBD2; clone_size: .; v_call: TRBV6-2/TRBV6-3
cdr3_nt: TGTGCCAGCAGTGGACTGGGGGGAACTGAAGCTTTCTTT; cdr3_aa: CASSGLGGTEAFF; j_call: TRBJ1-1; d_call: .; clone_size: .; v_call: TRBV6-2/TRBV6-3
cdr3_nt: TGTGCCAGCAGCCCCGACAGGGGGGAGACCCAGTACTTC; cdr3_aa: CASSPDRGETQYF; j_call: TRBJ2-5; d_call: TRBD1; clone_size: .; v_call: TRBV5-8
cdr3_nt: TGTGCCAGCAGCTCCTGGACAGAGGAGAATTCACCCCTCCACTTT; cdr3_aa: CASSSWTEENSPLHF; j_call: TRBJ1-6; d_call: .; clone_size: .; v_call: TRBV5-8
cdr3_nt: TGTGCCAGTAAGACGGGGAACACTGAAGCTTTCTTT; cdr3_aa: CASKTGNTEAFF; j_call: TRBJ1-1; d_call: .; clone_size: .; v_call: TRBV19
cdr3_nt: TGCGCCAGCAGCTTGGTCACTGGGACAGACAGAGGATCACCCCTCCACTTT; cdr3_aa: CASSLVTGTDRGSPLHF; j_call: TRBJ1-6; d_call: TRBD1; clone_size: .; v_call: TRBV5-1
cdr3_nt: TGTGCCAGCAGGGAGGGTAGCACAGATACGCAGTATTTT; cdr3_aa: CASREGSTDTQYF; j_call: TRBJ2-3; d_call: .; clone_size: .; v_call: TRBV21-1
cdr3_nt: TGTGCCAGCTCACCCGGGACAGGGGACTATGGCTACACCTTC; cdr3_aa: CASSPGTGDYGYTF; j_call: TRBJ1-2; d_call: TRBD1; clone_size: .; v_call: TRBV18
cdr3_nt: TGCGCCAGCAGCCACGCAACAGGGATTAACTATGGCTACACCTTC; cdr3_aa: CASSHATGINYGYTF; j_call: TRBJ1-2; d_call: .; clone_size: .; v_call: TRBV4-1
cdr3_nt: TGTGCCAGCAGTTTAAGGGGAGGTCTCAATGAGCAGTTCTTC; cdr3_aa: CASSLRGGLNEQFF; j_call: TRBJ2-1; d_call: .; clone_size: .; v_call: TRBV28
cdr3_nt: TGCGCCAGCAGCATAGCGGGGGAAGAATACAATGAGCAGTTCTTC; cdr3_aa: CASSIAGEEYNEQFF; j_call: TRBJ2-1; d_call: TRBD2; clone_size: few; v_call: TRBV4-3
cdr3_nt: TGTGCCAGCAGCCACGGGGCAGACTTCGCGAGGGAGGGCGAGCAGTACTTC; cdr3_aa: CASSHGADFAREGEQYF; j_call: TRBJ2-7; d_call: TRBD2; clone_size: .; v_call: TRBV5-4
cdr3_nt: TGCAGCGTTGAATTGAACGGCGGAGAGACCCAGTACTTC; cdr3_aa: CSVELNGGETQYF; j_call: TRBJ2-5; d_call: .; clone_size: .; v_call: TRBV29-1
cdr3_nt: TGTGCTAGTGGTCCGACTAGCCCCAGTTACGAGCAGTACTTC; cdr3_aa: CASGPTSPSYEQYF; j_call: TRBJ2-7; d_call: TRBD2; clone_size: .; v_call: TRBV12-5
cdr3_nt: TGTGCCAGTAGTATAGGGGGAGGGTCCTATAATTCACCCCTCCACTTT; cdr3_aa: CASSIGGGSYNSPLHF; j_call: TRBJ1-6; d_call: .; clone_size: .; v_call: TRBV19
cdr3_nt: TGTGCCAGCAGGACTAGCGGGACCGATGAGCAGTTCTTC; cdr3_aa: CASRTSGTDEQFF; j_call: TRBJ2-1; d_call: TRBD2; clone_size: .; v_call: TRBV6-5
cdr3_nt: TGCGCCAGCAGCCAAAGAGGAGGGCGCGGACAGCCCCAGCATTTT; cdr3_aa: CASSQRGGRGQPQHF; j_call: TRBJ1-5; d_call: .; clone_size: .; v_call: TRBV4-1
cdr3_nt: TGTGCCAGCAGCCGAGCGGGGGGCCACTACGAGCAGTACTTC; cdr3_aa: CASSRAGGHYEQYF; j_call: TRBJ2-7; d_call: TRBD2; clone_size: .; v_call: TRBV9
cdr3_nt: TGTGCCAGCAGCAGGGGGACAGGGAGTAATGAGCAGTTCTTC; cdr3_aa: CASSRGTGSNEQFF; j_call: TRBJ2-1; d_call: TRBD1; clone_size: few; v_call: TRBV7-8
cdr3_nt: TGTGCCAGCAGCTTAGCGGGAGGGCTGAACACCGGGGAGCTGTTTTTT; cdr3_aa: CASSLAGGLNTGELFF; j_call: TRBJ2-2; d_call: TRBD2; clone_size: .; v_call: TRBV7-3
cdr3_nt: TGTGCCAGTAGACGGGGCTCTGGAAACACCATATATTTT; cdr3_aa: CASRRGSGNTIYF; j_call: TRBJ1-3; d_call: .; clone_size: .; v_call: TRBV19
cdr3_nt: TGTGCCAGCAGTTTTGCAGGGTTGACCGGGGAGCTGTTTTTT; cdr3_aa: CASSFAGLTGELFF; j_call: TRBJ2-2; d_call: .; clone_size: .; v_call: TRBV27
cdr3_nt: TGTGCCAGTAGTTACGCCCGGGGGTCAGCCAAAAACATTCAGTACTTC; cdr3_aa: CASSYARGSAKNIQYF; j_call: TRBJ2-4; d_call: .; clone_size: .; v_call: TRBV19
cdr3_nt: TGTGCCAGCAGCCCGGGGACTAGCGGGAGGCTAAACACCGGGGAGCTGTTTTTT; cdr3_aa: CASSPGTSGRLNTGELFF; j_call: TRBJ2-2; d_call: TRBD2; clone_size: few; v_call: TRBV7-9
cdr3_nt: TGTGCCAGCAGGCCTTTAGCGGGAGTCTATAATGAGCAGTTCTTC; cdr3_aa: CASRPLAGVYNEQFF; j_call: TRBJ2-1; d_call: TRBD2; clone_size: .; v_call: TRBV28
cdr3_nt: TGTGCCAGCAGTCCGATGCTCGGGACTAGCGGGACCTACGAGCAGTACTTC; cdr3_aa: CASSPMLGTSGTYEQYF; j_call: TRBJ2-7; d_call: TRBD2; clone_size: .; v_call: TRBV28
cdr3_nt: TGTGCCATCAGTGGCTTAGGGACTAGCGGCAATGAGCAGTTCTTC; cdr3_aa: CAISGLGTSGNEQFF; j_call: TRBJ2-1; d_call: TRBD2; clone_size: .; v_call: TRBV10-3
cdr3_nt: TGTGCCAGCAGCTTCCGGGACAGGGGGGAATATGGCAACTATGGCTACACCTTC; cdr3_aa: CASSFRDRGEYGNYGYTF; j_call: TRBJ1-2; d_call: .; clone_size: .; v_call: TRBV21-1